The rows below give T cell receptor beta chains drawn from one sample of a study of OX40 agonist ivuxolimab in advanced cancers. The repertoire was sequenced with immunoSEQ multiplex PCR; TCRdb's copy has only in-frame clones and lacks some. Here the sample spans tens of thousands of clones, roughly 87% being singletons. Sample: CD4+ or CD8+ T cells sorted from blood, taken in a trial of the OX40 agonist ivuxolimab. These receptors all stem from an adult with an advanced solid tumor such as melanoma, head and neck, liver or kidney cancer. Both conserved end residues are trimmed from each CDR3. The order of the fields is V gene, CDR3 length, J gene, clone size, CDR3 protein. Clone size, where shown, is once, few, many, or a class for clones that have expanded.

V: TRBV11-1
length: 12
J: TRBJ2-5
size: -
CDR3: ASSTTTSGGSEY

V: TRBV11-2
length: 12
J: TRBJ2-3
size: once
CDR3: ASSLGLGVNTQY

V: TRBV11-2
length: 12
J: TRBJ2-5
size: -
CDR3: ASSLELGRETQY

V: TRBV6-5
length: 10
J: TRBJ2-3
size: once
CDR3: ASTGDTDTQY

V: TRBV29-1
length: 12
J: TRBJ1-1
size: -
CDR3: SVGETGGYTEAF

V: TRBV9
length: 12
J: TRBJ1-4
size: -
CDR3: ASSVTGTGEKLF

V: TRBV19
length: 12
J: TRBJ1-2
size: -
CDR3: ASSMGDRAYGYT

V: TRBV12-5
length: 14
J: TRBJ1-6
size: -
CDR3: ASGFRHRAHNSPLH

V: TRBV5-1
length: 13
J: TRBJ1-6
size: -
CDR3: ASSLQADRGSPLH

V: TRBV10-3
length: 14
J: TRBJ1-1
size: -
CDR3: AISESPVGANTEAF

V: TRBV9
length: 13
J: TRBJ1-3
size: -
CDR3: ASSAQGIEGNTIY

V: TRBV6-5
length: 14
J: TRBJ1-6
size: -
CDR3: ASSYGAADINSPLH

V: TRBV7-8
length: 13
J: TRBJ2-5
size: -
CDR3: ASSLEAGMAETQY

V: TRBV5-4
length: 13
J: TRBJ1-4
size: -
CDR3: ASSADPDGNEKLF

V: TRBV6-5
length: 11
J: TRBJ1-6
size: -
CDR3: ASSYSGQGGLH

V: TRBV6-5
length: 11
J: TRBJ2-3
size: -
CDR3: ASRKGVTDTQY

V: TRBV19
length: 16
J: TRBJ1-1
size: -
CDR3: ASTLTGWVLRRNTEAF

V: TRBV30
length: 13
J: TRBJ1-1
size: -
CDR3: AWSVTGGTNTEAF

V: TRBV18
length: 12
J: TRBJ1-2
size: -
CDR3: ASTDSAGGRGYT

V: TRBV28
length: 13
J: TRBJ2-5
size: -
CDR3: ASSLRLAGGETQY

V: TRBV6-1
length: 12
J: TRBJ1-6
size: -
CDR3: ASSLHPTNSPLH

V: TRBV5-4
length: 11
J: TRBJ1-1
size: -
CDR3: ASSGGSHTEAF

V: TRBV5-4
length: 12
J: TRBJ1-6
size: few
CDR3: ASSSSPTVSPLH

V: TRBV6-6
length: 13
J: TRBJ2-7
size: -
CDR3: AIQPGQGATYEQY

V: TRBV28
length: 13
J: TRBJ2-3
size: once
CDR3: ASRAGLLSTDTQY

V: TRBV7-7
length: 12
J: TRBJ2-3
size: -
CDR3: ASSLSGGTDTQY

V: TRBV7-9
length: 13
J: TRBJ1-2
size: -
CDR3: ASSPGGQSIFGYT

V: TRBV5-1
length: 11
J: TRBJ1-1
size: -
CDR3: ASSLEEGSLAF

V: TRBV6-5
length: 12
J: TRBJ1-2
size: once
CDR3: ASSYSGENYGYT

V: TRBV21-1
length: 12
J: TRBJ1-2
size: -
CDR3: ASSPTWGIYGYT

V: TRBV27
length: 16
J: TRBJ1-1
size: -
CDR3: ASSPLLLTGVMNTEAF

V: TRBV27
length: 13
J: TRBJ2-3
size: -
CDR3: ASSAGLAGTDTQY

V: TRBV9
length: 14
J: TRBJ2-3
size: -
CDR3: ASSVGTGDGTDTQY

V: TRBV19
length: 12
J: TRBJ1-1
size: -
CDR3: ASSIDRGDTEAF

V: TRBV12-5
length: 12
J: TRBJ2-7
size: once
CDR3: ASGLGQGTYEQY

V: TRBV10-2
length: 13
J: TRBJ2-2
size: -
CDR3: ASRLAGANTGELF

V: TRBV23-1
length: 18
J: TRBJ1-5
size: -
CDR3: ASSQSGGSPKVQGNQPQH

V: TRBV7-9
length: 12
J: TRBJ1-3
size: -
CDR3: ASSFWESGNTIY

V: TRBV10-3
length: 14
J: TRBJ2-1
size: -
CDR3: AISDRGGGAPYEQF

V: TRBV2
length: 12
J: TRBJ1-4
size: -
CDR3: ASSEGGQRGRLF

V: TRBV7-2
length: 11
J: TRBJ2-1
size: -
CDR3: ASSLVQYNEQF

V: TRBV7-2
length: 17
J: TRBJ2-3
size: -
CDR3: ASSLRGRRGGSSTDTQY

V: TRBV18
length: 12
J: TRBJ2-7
size: -
CDR3: ASSPPQVGYEQY

V: TRBV7-2
length: 13
J: TRBJ1-2
size: -
CDR3: ASSLNLGQGYGYT

V: TRBV7-3
length: 15
J: TRBJ1-1
size: -
CDR3: ASSLMAPGTGNTEAF

V: TRBV10-3
length: 12
J: TRBJ1-1
size: few
CDR3: AISESGGFTEAF

V: TRBV5-5
length: 12
J: TRBJ2-5
size: -
CDR3: ASSLGSAPETQY

V: TRBV15
length: 11
J: TRBJ1-1
size: -
CDR3: ATSSTGNTEAF

V: TRBV10-2
length: 9
J: TRBJ2-3
size: -
CDR3: ASRGTDTQY

V: TRBV5-1
length: 13
J: TRBJ2-5
size: -
CDR3: ASGASGGAGETQY

V: TRBV29-1
length: 12
J: TRBJ1-4
size: -
CDR3: SVANRDINEKLF

V: TRBV25-1
length: 13
J: TRBJ2-2
size: once
CDR3: ASSHREGNTGELF

V: TRBV30
length: 9
J: TRBJ2-1
size: -
CDR3: AWSAGETKF

V: TRBV21-1
length: 16
J: TRBJ2-3
size: -
CDR3: ASSKPIATESTTDTQY